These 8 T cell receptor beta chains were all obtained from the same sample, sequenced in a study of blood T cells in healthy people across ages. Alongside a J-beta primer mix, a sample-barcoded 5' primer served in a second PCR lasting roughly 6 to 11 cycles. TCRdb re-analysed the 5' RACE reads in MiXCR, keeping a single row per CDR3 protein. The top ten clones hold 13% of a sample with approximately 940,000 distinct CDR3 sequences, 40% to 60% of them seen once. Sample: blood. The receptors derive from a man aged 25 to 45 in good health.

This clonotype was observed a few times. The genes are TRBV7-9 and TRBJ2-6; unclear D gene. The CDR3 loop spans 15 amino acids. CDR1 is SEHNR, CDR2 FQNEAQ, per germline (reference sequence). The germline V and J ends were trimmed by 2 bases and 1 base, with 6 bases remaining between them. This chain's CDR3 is CASSLWVSGANVLTF. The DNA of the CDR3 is TGTGCCAGCAGCTTATGGGTTTCTGGGGCCAACGTCCTGACTTTC.

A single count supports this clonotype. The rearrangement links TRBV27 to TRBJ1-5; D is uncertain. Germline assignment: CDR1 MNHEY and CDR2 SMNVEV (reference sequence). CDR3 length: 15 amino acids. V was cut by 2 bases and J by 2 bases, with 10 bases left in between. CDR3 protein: CASSLGRPGNQPQHF. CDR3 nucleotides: TGTGCCAGCAGTTTAGGCCGCCCCGGCAATCAGCCCCAGCATTTT.

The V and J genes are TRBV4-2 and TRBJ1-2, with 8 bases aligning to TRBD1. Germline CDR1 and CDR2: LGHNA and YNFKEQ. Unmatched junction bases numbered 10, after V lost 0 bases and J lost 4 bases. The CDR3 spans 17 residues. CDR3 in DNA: TGTGCCAGCAGCCAAGATAGGGGACAGGAGAGGGTCTATGGCTACACCTTC. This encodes CASSQDRGQERVYGYTF.

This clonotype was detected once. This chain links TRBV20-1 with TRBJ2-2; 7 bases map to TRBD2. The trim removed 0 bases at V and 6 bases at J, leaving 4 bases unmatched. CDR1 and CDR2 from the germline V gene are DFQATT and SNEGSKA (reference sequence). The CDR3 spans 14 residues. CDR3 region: CSARDAGRAGELFF. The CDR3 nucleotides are TGCAGTGCTAGAGATGCAGGGAGGGCCGGGGAGCTGTTTTTT.

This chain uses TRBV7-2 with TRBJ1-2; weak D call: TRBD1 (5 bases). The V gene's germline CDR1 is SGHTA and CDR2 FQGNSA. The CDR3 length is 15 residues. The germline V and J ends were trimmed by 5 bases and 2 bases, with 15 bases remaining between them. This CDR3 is CASSPFEGSNYGYTF. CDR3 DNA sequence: TGTGCCAGCAGCCCATTCGAGGGGTCCAACTATGGCTACACCTTC.

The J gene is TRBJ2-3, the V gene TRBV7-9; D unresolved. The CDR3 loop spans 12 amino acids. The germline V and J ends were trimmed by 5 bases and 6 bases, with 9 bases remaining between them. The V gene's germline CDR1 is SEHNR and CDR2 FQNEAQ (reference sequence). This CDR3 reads CASSPPQDTQYF. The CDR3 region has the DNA TGTGCCAGCAGCCCCCCGCAGGATACGCAGTATTTT.

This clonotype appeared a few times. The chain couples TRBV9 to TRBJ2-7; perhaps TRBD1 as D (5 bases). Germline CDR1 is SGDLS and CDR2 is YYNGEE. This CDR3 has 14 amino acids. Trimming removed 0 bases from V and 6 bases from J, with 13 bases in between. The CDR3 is CASSVDSRAFEQYF. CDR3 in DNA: TGTGCCAGCAGCGTAGATTCCAGGGCGTTCGAGCAGTACTTC.

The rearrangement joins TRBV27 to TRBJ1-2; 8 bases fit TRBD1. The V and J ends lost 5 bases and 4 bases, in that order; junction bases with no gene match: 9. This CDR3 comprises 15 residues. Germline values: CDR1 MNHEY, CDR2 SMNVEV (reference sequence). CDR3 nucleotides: TGTGCCAGCAGTCCAGAGGACAGGGCAGGCTATGGCTACACCTTC. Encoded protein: CASSPEDRAGYGYTF.